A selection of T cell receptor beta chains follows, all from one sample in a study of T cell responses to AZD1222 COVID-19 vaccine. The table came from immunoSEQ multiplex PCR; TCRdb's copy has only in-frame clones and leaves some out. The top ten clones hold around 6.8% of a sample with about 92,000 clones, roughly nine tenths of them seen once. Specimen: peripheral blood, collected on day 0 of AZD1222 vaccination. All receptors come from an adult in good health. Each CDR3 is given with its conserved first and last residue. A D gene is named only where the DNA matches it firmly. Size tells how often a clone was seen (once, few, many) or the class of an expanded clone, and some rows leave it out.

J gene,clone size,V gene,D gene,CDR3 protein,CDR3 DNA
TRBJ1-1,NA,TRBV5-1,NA,CASSLAANTEAFF,TGCGCCAGCAGCTTAGCGGCGAACACTGAAGCTTTCTTT
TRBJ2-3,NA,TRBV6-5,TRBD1,CASSYYRGDTDTQYF,TGTGCCAGCAGTTACTACAGGGGGGACACAGATACGCAGTATTTT
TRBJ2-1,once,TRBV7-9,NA,CASSKTGTGNEQFF,TGTGCCAGCAGCAAAACGGGGACGGGAAATGAGCAGTTCTTC
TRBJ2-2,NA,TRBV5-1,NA,CASSSGLRGPNTGELFF,TGCGCCAGCAGCTCGGGCCTCCGAGGGCCGAACACCGGGGAGCTGTTTTTT
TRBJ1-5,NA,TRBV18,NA,CASSLGQGSNQPQHF,TGTGCCAGCTCACTGGGGCAGGGGTCCAATCAGCCCCAGCATTTT
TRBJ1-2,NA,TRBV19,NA,CASSIGGSRGSGYTF,TGTGCCAGTAGTATAGGGGGCTCGAGGGGTTCAGGCTACACCTTC
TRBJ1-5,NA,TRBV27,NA,CASRRPGQPQHF,TGTGCCAGCCGAAGACCAGGGCAGCCCCAGCATTTT
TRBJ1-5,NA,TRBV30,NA,CAWSARDHQPQHF,TGTGCCTGGAGTGCACGGGACCATCAGCCCCAGCATTTT
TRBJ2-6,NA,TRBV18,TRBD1,CASSPPGQGSSGANVLTF,TGTGCCAGCTCACCACCTGGACAGGGCAGCTCTGGGGCCAACGTCCTGACTTTC
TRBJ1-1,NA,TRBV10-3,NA,CAIKIGGLNTEAFF,TGTGCCATCAAAATAGGGGGACTTAACACTGAAGCTTTCTTT
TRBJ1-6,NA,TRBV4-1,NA,CASSRGGVSNSPLHF,TGCGCCAGCAGCCGGGGCGGGGTTTCGAATTCACCCCTCCACTTT
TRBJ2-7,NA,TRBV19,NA,CASSSQFHEQYF,TGTGCCAGTAGTTCGCAGTTCCACGAGCAGTACTTC
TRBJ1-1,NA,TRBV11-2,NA,CASSLDKAAGVAEAFF,TGTGCCAGCAGCTTAGATAAGGCGGCCGGAGTCGCTGAAGCTTTCTTT
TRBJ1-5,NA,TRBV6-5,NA,CASSLTEISNQPQHF,TGTGCCAGCAGCCTGACAGAGATTAGCAATCAGCCCCAGCATTTT
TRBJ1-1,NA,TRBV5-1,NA,CASSLYQGTEAFF,TGCGCCAGCAGCTTGTACCAAGGTACTGAAGCTTTCTTT
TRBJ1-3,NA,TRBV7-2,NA,CASSYQTVSGNTIYF,TGTGCCAGCAGCTACCAGACAGTCTCTGGAAACACCATATATTTT
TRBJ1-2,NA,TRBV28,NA,CASSFPPGRANYGYTF,TGTGCCAGCAGTTTCCCGCCCGGACGGGCTAACTATGGCTACACCTTC
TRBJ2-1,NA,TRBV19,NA,CASTRDSLTYNEQFF,TGTGCCAGTACGAGGGACTCCCTGACCTACAATGAGCAGTTCTTC
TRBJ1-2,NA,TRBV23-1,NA,CASSHSGVGTCDYGYTF,TGCGCCAGCAGTCACAGCGGGGTTGGGACTTGTGACTATGGCTACACCTTC
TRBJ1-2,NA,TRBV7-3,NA,CASSPAGRNYGYTF,TGTGCCAGCAGCCCTGCCGGGCGTAACTATGGCTACACCTTC
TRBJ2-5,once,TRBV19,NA,CASSIVPRAGRETQYF,TGTGCCAGTAGTATAGTTCCTAGGGCGGGTCGAGAGACCCAGTACTTC
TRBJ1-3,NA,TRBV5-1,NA,CASSLERSGNTIYF,TGCGCCAGCAGCTTGGAAAGGTCCGGAAACACCATATATTTT
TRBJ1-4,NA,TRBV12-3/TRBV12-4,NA,CASSYQEKLFF,TGTGCCAGCAGTTATCAGGAAAAACTGTTTTTT
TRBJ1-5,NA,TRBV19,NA,CASSIEPYQPQHF,TGTGCCAGTAGTATCGAGCCATATCAGCCCCAGCATTTT
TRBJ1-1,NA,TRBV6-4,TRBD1,CASSDGQGATEAFF,TGTGCCAGCAGTGACGGACAGGGGGCCACTGAAGCTTTCTTT
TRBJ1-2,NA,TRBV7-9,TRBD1,CASSLGTGNNYGYTF,TGTGCCAGCAGCTTAGGGACAGGAAATAACTATGGCTACACCTTC
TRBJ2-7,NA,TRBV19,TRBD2,CASKPPGGTYEQYF,TGTGCCAGTAAACCCCCGGGGGGTACCTACGAGCAGTACTTC
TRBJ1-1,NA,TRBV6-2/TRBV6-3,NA,CASSGPMNTEVFF,TGTGCCAGCAGTGGTCCGATGAACACTGAAGTTTTCTTT
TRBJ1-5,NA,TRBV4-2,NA,CASSQDGEKNQPQHF,TGTGCCAGCAGCCAAGATGGGGAGAAAAATCAGCCCCAGCATTTT
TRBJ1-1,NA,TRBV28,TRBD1,CASSFPRGLGTEAFF,TGTGCCAGCAGTTTTCCGAGGGGGCTAGGCACTGAAGCTTTCTTT
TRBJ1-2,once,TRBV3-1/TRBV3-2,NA,CASSQTVNYGYTF,TGTGCCAGCAGCCAGACAGTTAACTATGGCTACACCTTC
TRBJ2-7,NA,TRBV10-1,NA,CASSETGSHSYEQYF,TGCGCCAGCAGTGAGACAGGGAGCCACTCCTACGAGCAGTACTTC
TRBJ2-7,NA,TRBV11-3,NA,CASSLGQPTGYEQYF,TGTGCCAGCAGCTTAGGGCAGCCAACAGGCTACGAGCAGTACTTC
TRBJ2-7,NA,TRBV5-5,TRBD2,CASSRQREWTYEQYF,TGTGCCAGCAGCAGGCAGCGGGAGTGGACCTACGAGCAGTACTTC
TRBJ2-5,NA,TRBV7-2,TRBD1,CASSPRKGAGQETQYF,TGTGCCAGCAGCCCGAGGAAGGGGGCTGGCCAAGAGACCCAGTACTTC
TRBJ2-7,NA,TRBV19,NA,CASSPRGLEFSYEQYF,TGTGCCAGTAGTCCTCGCGGACTCGAATTCTCCTACGAGCAGTACTTC
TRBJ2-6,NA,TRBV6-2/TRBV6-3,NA,CASSYGQDGVLTF,TGTGCCAGCAGTTACGGTCAGGACGGGGTCCTGACTTTC
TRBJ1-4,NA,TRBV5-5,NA,CASSLSGTPNEKLFF,TGTGCCAGCAGCTTGAGCGGGACCCCCAATGAAAAACTGTTTTTT
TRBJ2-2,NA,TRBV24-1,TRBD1,CATSERQGSTGELFF,TGTGCCACCAGTGAGCGACAGGGGAGTACCGGGGAGCTGTTTTTT
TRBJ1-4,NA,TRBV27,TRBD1,CASRQQGVEKLFF,TGTGCCAGCAGGCAACAGGGGGTTGAAAAACTGTTTTTT
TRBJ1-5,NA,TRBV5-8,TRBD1,CASSPRTGNQPQHF,TGTGCCAGCAGCCCGAGGACAGGGAATCAGCCCCAGCATTTT
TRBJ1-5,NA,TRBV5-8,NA,CASSLRQGGQPQHF,TGTGCCAGCAGCTTGCGTCAGGGTGGTCAGCCCCAGCATTTT
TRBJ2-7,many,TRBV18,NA,CASSPTGSPASEQYF,TGTGCCAGCTCACCTACCGGGAGCCCAGCTAGCGAGCAGTACTTC
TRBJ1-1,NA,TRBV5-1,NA,CASSPGPSNTEAFF,TGCGCCAGCAGCCCCGGGCCATCGAACACTGAAGCTTTCTTT
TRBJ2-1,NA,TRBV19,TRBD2,CASSSGTSGYNEQFF,TGTGCCAGTAGTTCCGGGACTAGCGGCTACAATGAGCAGTTCTTC
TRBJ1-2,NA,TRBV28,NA,CASSLVVEYGYTF,TGTGCCAGCAGTTTAGTAGTGGAGTATGGCTACACCTTC
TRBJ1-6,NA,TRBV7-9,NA,CASSLAIYNSPLHF,TGTGCCAGCAGCTTAGCCATCTATAATTCACCCCTCCACTTT
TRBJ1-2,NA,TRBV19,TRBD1,CASSPQGARGYTF,TGTGCCAGTAGTCCCCAGGGGGCTCGTGGCTACACCTTC
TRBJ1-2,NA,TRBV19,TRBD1,CASSKRGPDYGYTF,TGTGCCAGTAGTAAAAGGGGGCCGGACTATGGCTACACCTTC
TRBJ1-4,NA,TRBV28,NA,CASSRAPEGANEKLFF,TGTGCCAGCAGTCGAGCCCCGGAGGGTGCTAATGAAAAACTGTTTTTT
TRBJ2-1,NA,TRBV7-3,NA,CASSADRSSYNEQFF,TGTGCCAGCAGCGCGGACAGAAGCTCCTACAATGAGCAGTTCTTC
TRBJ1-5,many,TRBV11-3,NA,CASRSGGRANQPQHF,TGTGCCAGCCGCTCTGGCGGGAGGGCCAATCAGCCCCAGCATTTT
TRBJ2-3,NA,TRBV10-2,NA,CASSEVTTRDTQYF,TGCGCCAGCAGTGAGGTGACTACGAGAGATACGCAGTATTTT
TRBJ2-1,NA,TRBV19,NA,CASSIDKGRRYNEQFF,TGTGCCAGTAGTATAGATAAGGGGAGGAGGTACAATGAGCAGTTCTTC
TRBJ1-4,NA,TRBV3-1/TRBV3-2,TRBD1,CASSQTGTGSEKLFF,TGTGCCAGCAGCCAAACCGGGACAGGATCTGAAAAACTGTTTTTT
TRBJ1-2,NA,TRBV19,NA,CAAGGQANYGYTF,TGTGCCGCTGGGGGACAAGCTAACTATGGCTACACCTTC
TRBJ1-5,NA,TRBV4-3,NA,CASSQDLQGGQPQHF,TGCGCCAGCAGCCAAGATCTACAGGGAGGACAGCCCCAGCATTTT
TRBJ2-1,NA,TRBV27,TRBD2,CASSAGTSGRPSYNEQFF,TGTGCCAGCAGTGCCGGGACTAGCGGGAGACCCTCCTACAATGAGCAGTTCTTC
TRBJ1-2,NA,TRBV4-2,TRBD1,CASSRPLGGQGSYGYTF,TGTGCCAGCAGCCGCCCCCTGGGGGGACAGGGGTCCTATGGCTACACCTTC
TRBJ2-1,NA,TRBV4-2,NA,CASSQAAGAGIGNEQFF,TGTGCCAGCAGCCAAGCCGCCGGGGCAGGGATCGGAAATGAGCAGTTCTTC